This T cell receptor beta chain was captured by sequencing in a study of neurological immune-mediated disorders. For this clonotype: Antigen specificity is unknown.

General study findings and limits: The absence of any CDR3 amino acid sequence shared by expanded clones across subjects suggests that repertoires were private in all groups.

Germline loops: CDR1 LGHNA, CDR2 YNFKEQ. Trimming pared 2 bases from V and 0 bases from J, leaving 10 bases between. This CDR3 is 16 amino acids long. Time point reported: longitudinal time-point 2. 5'RACE with 10-nucleotide random UMIs generated the cDNA. TCRdb re-derived calls from the 5' RACE reads in MiXCR, one entry per CDR3 protein. The sample lists 40,000 to 60,000 distinct CDR3 sequences; about 12% were seen once. The chain employs TRBV4-2 and TRBJ2-2, with a weak D call TRBD1 (6 bases). The clonotype was recovered from a male donor with HTLV-1-associated myelopathy (HAM/TSP). The specimen sequenced was PBMCs. As DNA, the CDR3 is TGTGCCAGCAGCCAACCGACAGGAGCGAACACCGGGGAGCTGTTTTTT. It specifies CASSQPTGANTGELFF.